Reported below is one T cell receptor beta chain. Its specificity is not known. These data originate in a study of cytomegalovirus exposure and HLA in healthy donors. Study findings and constraints: Rarity held for most TCR sequences, but there were some public TCRs that occurred in many donors. CMV serostatus was the only recorded immune exposure for donors. It was likely that a cluster of highly shared sequence variants was a sequencing artifact.

PCR employed 60 Vbeta and 13 Jbeta primers. Assay: immunoSEQ multiplex PCR; the TCRdb copy retains only in-frame clones and omits some. The sample includes approximately 200,000 clones, more than 70% seen only once; the top ten take 4% to 5%. This TCR came from a man younger than 40 in good health and CMV-seropositive. Sequences were obtained from PBMCs.

CDR3 sequence: CASSQEGLAGWVDTQYF. As DNA, the CDR3 is TGTGCCAGCAGCCAAGAAGGACTAGCGGGATGGGTAGATACGCAGTATTTT. The J gene is TRBJ2-3, the V gene TRBV4-2; the match to TRBD2 covers 12 bases. The CDR3 is made up of 17 amino acids. In germline, CDR1 is LGHNA, CDR2 YNFKEQ. V lost 0 bases to trimming and J lost 5 bases; unmatched junction nucleotides: 6.